This record looks at one T cell receptor beta chain sequence and its context. What this receptor recognizes is not known. Base qualities are not provided; no much larger clone lies one nucleotide away. The sample originates from a study of T cell responses to AZD1222 COVID-19 vaccine (dated by TCRdb to the early 2020s). About the full investigation: A total of approximately 240 trial participants underwent TCR sequencing, of whom about 210 received two doses of AZD1222 and about 26 received two doses of the MenACWY control vaccine. Trial participants were enrolled by age into subgroups of 18-55, 56-69 and 70-plus years, and around 140, 26 and 57 TCR-sequenced participants, respectively, were included in these subgroups. Study-level results and caveats: Most participants were white British and females outnumbered males, and the authors suggested that clonal diversity may have been underestimated. After two AZD1222 doses, both the breadth and the depth of spike-specific TCRs were significantly higher than at day 0 and than in MenACWY recipients. Reportedly, almost half of the unique spike-specific TCRs recognized epitopes lying outside the regions that are mutated in the B.1.351 and B.1.1.7 variants. Conclusions about previously exposed vaccinees were limited because only six or seven AZD1222 recipients were SARS-CoV-2 seropositive at baseline. In the small 56-69-year group, the increase in depth fell short of significance, most likely because of low power. No day 14 peak-response samples were available, so repertoires were characterized only after the peak T cell response. The whole spike protein was spanned by vaccine-associated CD4 TCRs, and dominant responses were seen in regions 160-218 and 743-854.

What the time point label conveys for this sample: about 28 days (+/-7) after the second vaccine dose. AZD1222 recipients with second doses at about 4 weeks or about 12 weeks were pooled, because spike-specific TCR depth and breadth did not differ between schedules. Vaccinee samples came from UK trials COV001 and COV002, including a single-blind randomized controlled phase 2/3 trial of AZD1222 (ChAdOx1 nCoV-19) in healthy adults. For TCRbeta chain sequencing, PBMC samples from trial participants were taken at day 0 and at day 28 after the second dose. Deletion took 6 bases off V and 3 bases off J, with a span of 13 bases between the germline ends. The germline V gene (reference sequence) gives CDR1 as LNHDA and CDR2 as SQIVND. The CDR3 starts with the cysteine, ends with the phenylalanine, and has 14 residues. Only the CDR3 region is kept as DNA, spanning 42 bases read in frame from base 1. The CDR3 regions of human TCRbeta chains were subjected to immunosequencing. From the authors' description of their analysis: TCRs in the repertoires were compared against a reference library of SARS-CoV-2-specific TCRs that had been generated with the MIRA antigen-specificity platform. Breadth was defined as the fraction of unique TCRs that were SARS-CoV-2-associated. Depth was defined as the fraction of total T cells that were SARS-CoV-2-associated. Using the MIRA data, each spike-specific TCR was mapped to the spike region that the TCR reacts to and placed in a CD4 or CD8 class. Log10-transformed breadth and depth values were compared by one-way ANOVA with Sidak's multiple comparisons tests. The source is immuneACCESS, and TCRdb retained only in-frame sequences with V and J called. Part of the clones is not carried over; for the studies checked, unresolved V genes explain less than half of this, and the remainder is unexplained. V and J calls and clone size follow that table, whereas D and trimming were derived from the DNA. Present in this sample are 250,000 to 300,000 clones, 90% to 95% of which were seen just once. The ten largest clonotypes hold 0.55% of the sample.

The receptor was derived from an adult who received the AZD1222 COVID-19 vaccine. The sample consisted of peripheral blood, taken 28 days after the second AZD1222 dose. The chain employs TRBV19 and TRBJ2-3; D gene: possibly TRBD2, on 6 matching bases. The CDR3: CASRSVGGTDTQYF. DNA sequence: TGTGCCAGTAGGAGCGTTGGGGGGACAGATACGCAGTATTTT.